This T cell receptor (beta chain) was sequenced in a study of neurological immune-mediated disorders. This clonotype was counted only a few times. Its cognate antigen is unknown. Study conclusions and caveats: The study found the most TCR clonal expansion in HTLV-1-associated myelopathy and the least in multiple sclerosis, below healthy controls.

Synthesis of cDNA used 5'RACE (with 10-nucleotide random UMIs). TCRdb redid the calling of the 5' RACE reads with MiXCR, one entry per CDR3 protein. Of 25,000 to 30,000 distinct CDR3 sequences in the sample, 3.3% are singletons; the top ten hold 6% to 8%. V shed 1 base and J shed 2 bases, with 12 bases lying between them. The CDR3 has 15 amino acids. Looked up from germline, CDR1 is LGHNA and CDR2 is YNFKEQ. The sequencing sample was made of PBMCs. The source is a woman in her twenties or thirties with multiple sclerosis. This rearrangement joins TRBV4-2 to TRBJ2-7; D might be TRBD2 (5 bases). CDR3 DNA sequence: TGTGCCAGCAGCCAAGCCCCCCGGGGTCCCTACGAGCAGTACTTC. Protein: CASSQAPRGPYEQYF.